The rows below give T cell receptor beta chains drawn from one sample of a study of T cell responses to AZD1222 COVID-19 vaccine. The repertoire was sequenced with immunoSEQ multiplex PCR; TCRdb's copy has only in-frame clones and lacks some. The sample records over 120,000 clones, about nine tenths being singletons. The sequencing used peripheral blood, collected 28 days after the second AZD1222 dose. The receptors here all came from an adult who received the AZD1222 COVID-19 vaccine. Each CDR3 is given with its conserved first and last residue. D genes are given only for firm matches. Clone size, where shown, is once, few, many, or a class for clones that have expanded.

TRBJ2-3 | TRBV21-1 | NA | once | TGTGCCAGCAGCAAAGGGGCAGCGGAAACTAGCACAGATACGCAGTATTTT | CASSKGAAETSTDTQYF
TRBJ1-2 | TRBV28 | NA | once | TGTGCCAGCAGGAGCGGCGGGTTCTATGGCTACACCTTC | CASRSGGFYGYTF
TRBJ1-2 | TRBV6-5 | NA | NA | TGTGCCAGCAGTTACTCGAGTCAGGTCTATGGCTACACCTTC | CASSYSSQVYGYTF
TRBJ1-5 | TRBV28 | NA | NA | TGTGCCAGCAGTTTTGTGCCGCCCCAGCATTTT | CASSFVPPQHF
TRBJ2-1 | TRBV7-9 | TRBD2 | NA | TGTGCCAGCAGCTCCGGGACTAGCTCCTACAATGAGCAGTTCTTC | CASSSGTSSYNEQFF
TRBJ1-6 | TRBV19 | NA | few | TGTGCCAGTAGTACCTTGGGTATGGACACCCTCTCACCCCTCCACTTT | CASSTLGMDTLSPLHF
TRBJ1-4 | TRBV23-1 | NA | NA | TGCGCCAGCAGTTTCTTGCCGACTTCAACTAATGAAAAACTGTTTTTT | CASSFLPTSTNEKLFF
TRBJ2-7 | TRBV6-2/TRBV6-3 | TRBD2 | NA | TGTGCCAGCACCCCCGGTGATTCGCGGGAGGAGTACTTC | CASTPGDSREEYF
TRBJ1-2 | TRBV9 | NA | NA | TGTGCCAGCAGCGTAGCCCAGGACCCCTATGGCTACACCTTC | CASSVAQDPYGYTF
TRBJ1-5 | TRBV24-1 | TRBD1 | NA | TGTGCCACCAGCGGACAGGGGAATCAGCCCCAGCATTTT | CATSGQGNQPQHF
TRBJ2-7 | TRBV11-2 | NA | NA | TGTGCCAGCAGCTCCGGGACTTTGGTCTACGAGCAGTACTTC | CASSSGTLVYEQYF
TRBJ1-2 | TRBV19 | NA | NA | TGTGCCACCAATCCAACCTCCCTTTGGGCGTATGGCTACACCTTC | CATNPTSLWAYGYTF
TRBJ2-7 | TRBV6-2/TRBV6-3 | TRBD2 | NA | TGTGCCAGCAGTTACCCTGGGCGGGGGATTCTAACCTACGAGCAGTACTTC | CASSYPGRGILTYEQYF
TRBJ2-7 | TRBV30 | NA | NA | TGTGCCTGGAGTGTAGCAGGTACCTACGAGCAGTACTTC | CAWSVAGTYEQYF
TRBJ2-7 | TRBV11-3 | NA | NA | TGTGCCAGCAGCTTATTATCGTGGACGGATGTTGGCTACGAGCAGTACTTC | CASSLLSWTDVGYEQYF
TRBJ1-1 | TRBV12-3/TRBV12-4 | NA | once | TGTGCCAGCACCCCATCGGGGGCGAGCGCTTTCTTT | CASTPSGASAFF
TRBJ1-3 | TRBV4-2 | NA | NA | TGTGCCAGCAGCCAAGGAGGGACCCCGAATTCTGGAAACACCATATATTTT | CASSQGGTPNSGNTIYF
TRBJ2-1 | TRBV24-1 | NA | NA | TGTGCCACCAGTGATTTGGGGGGAGTGGGCTACAATGAGCAGTTCTTC | CATSDLGGVGYNEQFF
TRBJ1-2 | TRBV9 | NA | NA | TGTGCCAGCAGCGCAGGAGAAAACTATGGCTACACCTTC | CASSAGENYGYTF
TRBJ2-3 | TRBV27 | TRBD2 | NA | TGTGCCAGCAGGAGACTAGCGGGATGGGATACGCAGTATTTT | CASRRLAGWDTQYF
TRBJ2-1 | TRBV7-8 | TRBD2 | NA | TGTGCCAGCAGCTCGCAACTAGCGGTAACCTACAATGAGCAGTTCTTC | CASSSQLAVTYNEQFF
TRBJ1-4 | TRBV7-6 | NA | NA | TGTGCCAGCAGCTTATCATCAGGGGTTTATGAAAAACTGTTTTTT | CASSLSSGVYEKLFF
TRBJ1-1 | TRBV28 | NA | NA | TGTGCCAGCAGTTTTCTTAGGGGTGACACTGAAGCTTTCTTT | CASSFLRGDTEAFF
TRBJ2-1 | TRBV5-1 | TRBD2 | NA | TGCGCCAGCAGCTCCAGCGGGAGTTTTGTCTATGAGCAGTTCTTC | CASSSSGSFVYEQFF
TRBJ1-4 | TRBV30 | NA | NA | TGTGCCTGGAGTAGGCAGATGGGGGATGAAAAACTGTTTTTT | CAWSRQMGDEKLFF
TRBJ2-7 | TRBV6-2/TRBV6-3 | TRBD2 | NA | TGTGCCAGCAGTTACTACCCCCGTACTAGCGGGGCCTACGAGCAGTACTTC | CASSYYPRTSGAYEQYF
TRBJ2-7 | TRBV6-2/TRBV6-3 | NA | NA | TGTGCCAGCAGTTATGGGCCTAGCTACTACGAGCAGTACTTC | CASSYGPSYYEQYF
TRBJ1-1 | TRBV5-4 | NA | NA | TGTGCCAGCAGCGGGCACCCGGGAGCGAACACTGAAGCTTTCTTT | CASSGHPGANTEAFF
TRBJ1-5 | TRBV4-1 | NA | NA | TGCGCCAGCAGCCAAGGCGAGGGATACAGCAATCAGCCCCAGCATTTT | CASSQGEGYSNQPQHF